Listed below are T cell receptor beta chains from one sample, sequenced in a study of beta chain features in type 1 diabetes. Profiling relied on immunoSEQ multiplex PCR, and the TCRdb table lists in-frame clones only, not all of them. Among almost 350,000 clones listed, roughly a tenth were seen once. Material: central memory CD4+ T cells from blood. The receptors originated from a young man with type 1 diabetes. CDR3s include the opening cysteine and the closing phenylalanine or tryptophan. D genes are given only for firm matches. The size entry is marked missing in some rows and otherwise reads once, few, many or a size class.

clone size,V gene,J gene,D gene,CDR3 protein,CDR3 DNA
NA,TRBV4-3,TRBJ2-1,TRBD1,CASSQDNRGWRNEQFF,TGCGCCAGCAGCCAAGATAACAGGGGATGGCGCAATGAGCAGTTCTTC
few,TRBV4-3,TRBJ2-2,TRBD2,CASSRTGTSGGTGELFF,TGCGCCAGCAGCCGCACCGGGACTAGCGGGGGTACCGGGGAGCTGTTTTTT
NA,TRBV5-1,TRBJ1-4,NA,CASSERAGGEKLFF,TGCGCCAGCAGCGAGAGGGCGGGTGGAGAAAAACTGTTTTTT
few,TRBV7-2,TRBJ2-5,TRBD2,CASSPREAETQYF,TGTGCCAGCAGCCCCCGGGAGGCGGAGACCCAGTACTTC
NA,TRBV6-5,TRBJ2-5,TRBD2,CASSASGGETQYF,TGTGCCAGCAGTGCCAGCGGGGGAGAGACCCAGTACTTC
few,TRBV4-3,TRBJ2-1,TRBD2,CASSLRTSGDNNEQFF,TGCGCCAGCAGCCTTAGGACTAGCGGGGATAACAATGAGCAGTTCTTC
few,TRBV7-2,TRBJ2-5,TRBD1,CASSGRGRVEETQYF,TGTGCCAGCAGCGGCAGGGGGCGAGTTGAAGAGACCCAGTACTTC
NA,TRBV4-3,TRBJ2-3,NA,CASSPGPDRAQYF,TGCGCCAGCAGCCCAGGGCCCGATAGGGCGCAGTATTTT
few,TRBV5-1,TRBJ2-3,NA,CASSFAAGADGNTQYF,TGCGCCAGCAGCTTCGCCGCGGGGGCCGATGGCAATACGCAGTATTTT
NA,TRBV7-2,TRBJ1-1,TRBD1,CASSLAPGQGTEAFF,TGTGCCAGCAGCTTAGCTCCGGGACAGGGAACTGAAGCTTTCTTT
NA,TRBV21-1,TRBJ2-7,NA,CASSKRVSYEQYF,TGTGCCAGCAGCAAGAGGGTTTCCTACGAGCAGTACTTC
few,TRBV28,TRBJ2-3,NA,CASRRDSTDTQYF,TGTGCCAGCAGGAGGGACAGCACAGATACGCAGTATTTT
few,TRBV7-2,TRBJ1-1,NA,CASSSKQVNTEAFF,TGTGCCAGCAGCTCAAAACAGGTGAACACTGAAGCTTTCTTT
NA,TRBV9,TRBJ1-2,TRBD1,CASSPSGQGGYTF,TGTGCCAGCAGCCCCTCTGGACAGGGTGGCTACACCTTC